Following are 30 T cell receptor beta chains from one sample sequenced in a study of T-cell reconstitution after alpha-beta-depleted transplantation in children. The authors prepared the TCRbeta library with unique molecular identifiers. TCRdb redid the calling of the PCR reads with MiXCR, one entry per CDR3 protein. The table lists 400,000 to 500,000 distinct CDR3 sequences, approximately 11% of them singletons. The material was PBMCs from the stem cell graft donor, obtained from the stem cell graft. Every receptor here comes from a human donor who donated a stem cell graft to a child with acute myeloid leukemia.

The chain recombines TRBV5-1 with TRBJ2-1; TRBD2 agrees at 12 bases. There are 14 residues in the CDR3. The germline V gene encodes CDR1 SGHRS and CDR2 YFSETQ. V was clipped by 6 bases and J by 6 bases; unmatched bases: 4. The CDR3 reads CASNSSGGANEQFF. The CDR3, as DNA: TGCGCCAGCAACTCTAGCGGGGGGGCCAATGAGCAGTTCTTC.

This clonotype was observed a few times. The junction departs from germline at one end; a sequencing error may be responsible. The V and J genes are TRBV12-3 or TRBV12-4 and TRBJ2-2; no clear D. This CDR3 is built from 11 residues. The CDR3 DNA is TGTGCCAGCGGTTTCCCCGGGGAGCTGTTTTTT. Amino acid sequence: CASGFPGELFF.

This clonotype occurred many times. V and J are TRBV11-2 and TRBJ2-4, with 12 bases lining up with TRBD2. V shed 5 bases and J 14 bases; nucleotides not matched to a gene: 7. This CDR3 region has 13 residues. CDR1 is SGHAT and CDR2 is FQNNGV in the germline V gene. The CDR3 sequence is CASSPGLAGEKYF. The CDR3 nucleotides read TGTGCCAGCAGCCCGGGACTAGCGGGTGAAAAGTACTTC.

The chain uses TRBV18 and TRBJ1-1, with 12 bases matching TRBD1. This CDR3 comprises 15 residues. CDR1 KGHSH and CDR2 LQKENI come from the germline V gene. V was pared by 4 bases and J by 5 bases, with 5 bases of the junction left unmatched. The CDR3 nucleotides are TGTGCCAGCTCACGGGACAGGGGGCAGGAGACTGAAGCTTTCTTT. This translates into CASSRDRGQETEAFF.

On this clonotype: One end of the junction varies from germline; a read error may be responsible. This chain connects TRBV5-1 to TRBJ2-3, with TRBD2 matching over 11 bases. This CDR3 is built from 18 residues. The germline CDR1 and CDR2 sequences are SGHRS and YFSETQ. The CDR3 protein is CASSLGLAGFSSTDTHYF. CDR3 bases: TGCGCCAGCAGCTTGGGACTAGCGGGATTCTCTAGCACAGATACGCACTATTTT.

The CDR3 nucleotides are TGCGCCAGCAGCGATCGGACCGGACAGACGAGGGAGACCCAGTACTTC. It encodes CASSDRTGQTRETQYF. The chain has TRBV10-2 and TRBJ2-5; D is possibly TRBD1 (6 bases). CDR3 size: 16 residues. V was cut by 6 bases and J by 5 bases, with 22 bases left in between. CDR1 is WSHSY, CDR2 SAAADI, per germline.

The V gene is TRBV5-1, the J gene TRBJ1-1; possible D gene TRBD1, 5 bases. The germline V gene encodes CDR1 SGHRS and CDR2 YFSETQ. V was trimmed by 4 bases and J by 0 bases, leaving 10 bases between them. This CDR3 region has 14 residues. DNA of the CDR3: TGCGCCAGCAGCAAGGGGACGGTGAACACTGAAGCTTTCTTT. It translates to CASSKGTVNTEAFF.

This chain uses TRBV7-6 with TRBJ2-3; D uncertain. CDR3 size: 16 residues. V lost 6 bases to trimming and J lost 2 bases, with 18 bases between them. In germline, CDR1 is SGHVS, CDR2 FNYEAQ. Written as DNA, the CDR3 is TGTGCCAGCAGTTTGGGTGGCAGCACCAACACAGATACGCAGTATTTT. Its translation is CASSLGGSTNTDTQYF.

Many counts were recorded for this clonotype. The chain joins TRBV7-9 to TRBJ2-7, with D perhaps TRBD2 (6 bases). Germline V gives CDR1 SEHNR, CDR2 FQNEAQ (reference sequence). The CDR3 is 14 residues long. The V end was cut by 0 bases, the J end by 1 base, with 7 bases between. CDR3 DNA sequence: TGTGCCAGCAGCTTAGCCGGGACTTCCTACGAGCAGTACTTC. This translates into CASSLAGTSYEQYF.

This clonotype was counted between two and nine times. This may come from a read error, since a much larger clone is one base off. This chain links TRBV20-1 with TRBJ2-3; 8 nucleotides line up with TRBD1. The germline V gene has CDR1 DFQATT and CDR2 SNEGSKA (reference sequence). The CDR3 has 17 amino acids. The CDR3 DNA is TGCTGTGCTAGAGATCTCTCGGGACAGGCCGGGGGAGATACGCAGTATTTT. It codes for CCARDLSGQAGGDTQYF.

This chain connects TRBV7-6 to TRBJ2-1; the D is unclear. The CDR3 spans 14 residues. Trimming removed 2 bases from V and 8 bases from J, with 13 bases in between. CDR1 is SGHVS and CDR2 is FNYEAQ in the germline V gene. The CDR3: CASSLLGLGDEQFF. The CDR3 DNA sequence: TGTGCCAGCAGCTTATTGGGTCTAGGCGATGAGCAGTTCTTC.

A word on this clonotype: Mismatch with germline at one junction end may stem from a read error. V usage is TRBV15 and J usage is TRBJ2-7, with D unresolved. The CDR3 runs to 14 residues. CDR1 LNHNV and CDR2 YYDKDF come from the germline V gene (reference sequence). The CDR3 is CTTSRDRVTYEQYF. CDR3 sequence (DNA): TGTACCACCAGCAGAGATAGGGTTACCTACGAGCAGTACTTC.

At least ten counts were recorded for this clonotype. The J gene is TRBJ1-3, the V gene TRBV7-9; perhaps TRBD1 as D (5 bases). Germline CDR1 reads SEHNR; CDR2 reads FQNEAQ (reference sequence). The CDR3 sequence is 10 residues long. V was clipped by 6 bases and J by 8 bases, with 5 bases between them. CDR3 coding DNA: TGTGCCAGCAGAGGGGACACCATATATTTT. Its protein product is CASRGDTIYF.

The chain has TRBV12-3 or TRBV12-4 and TRBJ1-1; no clear D gene. The CDR3 runs 13 residues. V was trimmed by 7 bases and J by 4 bases, leaving 13 bases between them. The CDR3 is CASKWIPSTEAFF. DNA of the CDR3: TGTGCCAGCAAGTGGATTCCCTCCACTGAAGCTTTCTTT.

This clonotype was found a few times. This chain connects TRBV12-3 or TRBV12-4 to TRBJ2-3, with TRBD2 identical over 7 bases. V lost 6 bases, J lost 5 bases, and 14 bases stayed unmatched. The CDR3 runs 16 residues. CDR3 sequence reads: CASSPGGWNLGDTQYF. CDR3 DNA: TGTGCCAGCAGCCCCGGGGGGTGGAATTTGGGAGATACGCAGTATTTT.

The V call is TRBV20-1, the J call TRBJ1-6; 10 bases are shared with TRBD1. V shed 3 bases and J 2 bases; nucleotides not matched to a gene: 4. The CDR3 sequence is 16 residues long. Per germline, CDR1 DFQATT and CDR2 SNEGSKA (reference sequence). In DNA, the CDR3 is TGCAGTGCTAGGGGGGACAGGGGAACCTATAATTCACCCCTCCACTTT. This encodes CSARGDRGTYNSPLHF.

This clonotype appeared a few times. This chain's CDR3 is CASHFFLGGLDTGELFF. The CDR3 DNA reads TGCGCCAGCCACTTCTTCTTAGGGGGGCTGGACACCGGGGAGCTGTTTTTT. This chain links TRBV10-2 with TRBJ2-2, with D perhaps being TRBD1 or TRBD2 (6 bases each). Per the germline V gene, CDR1 is WSHSY and CDR2 is SAAADI. CDR3 length: 17 residues. V was shortened by 8 bases and J by 3 bases, with 22 bases between the two germline ends.

This chain connects TRBV12-3 or TRBV12-4 to TRBJ2-7; D is unclear. The ends were cut back, 1 base at V and 3 bases at J, with 7 bases in the middle. The CDR3 covers 13 residues. The CDR3: CASSLGRIYEQYV. The CDR3 coding sequence is TGTGCCAGCAGTTTAGGTCGGATCTACGAGCAGTACGTC.

The chain combines TRBV7-9 with TRBJ2-1; the match to TRBD2 covers 7 bases. This CDR3 contains 15 residues. Germline V gene data show CDR1 as SEHNR and CDR2 as FQNEAQ (reference sequence). The V and J ends lost 5 bases and 8 bases, in that order; junction bases with no gene match: 12. Here the CDR3 reads CASSQGFGTTDEQFF. The CDR3 DNA is TGTGCCAGCAGCCAAGGGTTTGGGACTACAGATGAGCAGTTCTTC.

CDR3 sequence (DNA): TGTGCCAGCAGCTCAAGGGGGGCGGGAGGGCCCTACAATGAGCAGTTCTTC. Translation gives CASSSRGAGGPYNEQFF. The genes are TRBV11-2 and TRBJ2-1; 9 nucleotides line up with TRBD2. The length of the CDR3 is 17 residues. V gave up 4 bases and J gave up 2 bases; unmatched junction bases: 9. From germline, CDR1 is SGHAT and CDR2 FQNNGV.

This clonotype was seen more than once but under ten times. The chain links TRBV12-5 to TRBJ2-1; 12 bases line up with TRBD1. Germline V gene sequence: CDR1 LGHNT, CDR2 FRNRAP. CDR3 length: 15 amino acids. V was pared by 6 bases and J by 4 bases, with 4 bases of the junction left unmatched. The CDR3 DNA is TGTGCTAGTGGGGCGGGACAGGGGGCGTACAATGAGCAGTTCTTC. This translates into CASGAGQGAYNEQFF.

This clonotype has more than one count but fewer than ten. CDR3 bases: TGTGCCAGCAGTGGTCAGGGGGCCCGGGACGAGACCCAGTACTTC. This translates into CASSGQGARDETQYF. V and J are TRBV25-1 and TRBJ2-5, with 8 bases fitting TRBD1. V was pared by 4 bases and J by 5 bases, with 9 bases of the junction left unmatched. The CDR3 runs to 15 residues. Germline assignment: CDR1 MGHDK and CDR2 SYGVNS.

The chain recombines TRBV10-3 with TRBJ1-5; TRBD1 matches 8 bases. J gave up 9 bases and V 5 bases, and 6 bases lay outside the gene matches. CDR1 and CDR2 (germline): ENHRY, SYGVKD. The length of the CDR3 is 13 residues. The CDR3 protein is CAISSTGVAPQHF. CDR3 coding DNA: TGTGCCATCAGTTCGACAGGGGTCGCGCCCCAGCATTTT.

To note about this clonotype: One end of the junction is discordant with germline, which a read error may explain. The genes are TRBV18 and TRBJ2-1; TRBD2 matches 14 bases. CDR1 and CDR2 (germline): KGHSH, LQKENI. CDR3 length: 15 residues. Written as DNA, the CDR3 is TGTGCCGGCTCACCAATGGGACTAGCGGGAGATGAGCAGTTCTTC. Residues: CAGSPMGLAGDEQFF.

The table lists this clonotype with a few counts. The chain joins TRBV7-2 to TRBJ2-2; D might be TRBD2 (5 bases). The CDR3 covers 16 residues. Germline CDR1 is SGHTA and CDR2 is FQGNSA. With 5 bases removed from V and 0 bases from J, the gap between germline ends came to 13 bases. CDR3 loop: CASSHGGRSNTGELFF. The CDR3 coding sequence is TGTGCCAGCAGCCATGGAGGACGTTCGAACACCGGGGAGCTGTTTTTT.

This clonotype was found many times. The chain recombines TRBV2 with TRBJ1-1, with D uncertain. Germline V gives CDR1 SNHLY, CDR2 FYNNEI. This CDR3 region has 12 residues. V shed 6 bases and J shed 1 base, with 6 bases lying between them. CDR3 coding DNA: TGTGCCAGCAGAACAGCGAACACTGAAGCTTTCTTT. As protein: CASRTANTEAFF.

In this sample, this clonotype turned up many times. The CDR3 DNA reads TGCGCCAGCAGCTCCTCAGGACTATATGGCTACACCTTC. It codes for CASSSSGLYGYTF. The chain recombines TRBV5-1 with TRBJ1-2; D remains unclear. V gave up 3 bases and J gave up 5 bases, with 11 bases separating them. Germline V gives CDR1 SGHRS, CDR2 YFSETQ. CDR3 length: 13 residues.

This clonotype was counted between two and nine times. The CDR3 region is CASSASSGTSGRMTGELFF. The CDR3 bases are TGTGCCAGCAGCGCGAGCAGCGGGACTAGCGGGAGGATGACCGGGGAGCTGTTTTTT. The genes are TRBV9 and TRBJ2-2; TRBD2 matches 15 bases. The CDR3 covers 19 residues. Trimming removed 3 bases from V and 5 bases from J; junction bases left unmatched: 11. The V gene's germline CDR1 is SGDLS and CDR2 YYNGEE.

This clonotype occurred many times. This chain links TRBV5-1 with TRBJ2-1; 15 positions match TRBD2. This CDR3 has 17 amino acids. V lost 3 bases to trimming and J lost 10 bases; unmatched junction nucleotides: 11. Germline V gene sequence: CDR1 SGHRS, CDR2 YFSETQ. The CDR3: CASSSERTSGGAREQFF. The CDR3 DNA reads as TGCGCCAGCAGCTCGGAGAGGACTAGCGGGGGGGCCAGAGAGCAGTTCTTC.

This clonotype occurred many times. The V gene is TRBV29-1, the J gene TRBJ2-7, with 10 bases lining up with TRBD2. V lost 4 bases and J lost 5; bases outside the gene matches: 8. The CDR3 is 14 amino acids. In germline, CDR1 is SQVTM, CDR2 ANQGSEA. CDR3 nucleotides: TGCAGCGTTGGTATCAGGCTAGCGGGAGACGAGCAGTACTTC. This translates into CSVGIRLAGDEQYF.